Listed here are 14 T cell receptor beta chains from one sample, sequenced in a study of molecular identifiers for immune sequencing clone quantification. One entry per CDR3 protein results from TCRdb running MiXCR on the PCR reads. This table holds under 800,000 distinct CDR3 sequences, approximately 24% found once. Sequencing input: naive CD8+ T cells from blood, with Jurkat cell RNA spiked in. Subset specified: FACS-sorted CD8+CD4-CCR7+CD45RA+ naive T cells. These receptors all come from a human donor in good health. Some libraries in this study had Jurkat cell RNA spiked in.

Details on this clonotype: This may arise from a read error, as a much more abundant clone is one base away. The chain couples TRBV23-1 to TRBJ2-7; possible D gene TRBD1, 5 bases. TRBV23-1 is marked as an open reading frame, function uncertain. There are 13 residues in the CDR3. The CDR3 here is CVSSRQGWDEQYF. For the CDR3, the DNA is TGCGTCAGCAGTCGGCAGGGTTGGGACGAGCAGTACTTC.

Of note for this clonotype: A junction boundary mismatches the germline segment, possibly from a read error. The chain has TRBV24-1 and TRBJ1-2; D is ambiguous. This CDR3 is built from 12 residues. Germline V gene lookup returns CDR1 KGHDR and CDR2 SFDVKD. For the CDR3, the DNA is TGTGCCACCGGTGACGGAAGCTATGGCTACACCTTC. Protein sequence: CATGDGSYGYTF.

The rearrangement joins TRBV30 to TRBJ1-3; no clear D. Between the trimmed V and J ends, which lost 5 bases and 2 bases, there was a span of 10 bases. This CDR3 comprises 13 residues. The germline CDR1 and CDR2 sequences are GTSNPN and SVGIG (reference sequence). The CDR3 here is CAWAVITGNTIYF. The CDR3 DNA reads TGTGCCTGGGCGGTTATAACTGGAAACACCATATATTTT.

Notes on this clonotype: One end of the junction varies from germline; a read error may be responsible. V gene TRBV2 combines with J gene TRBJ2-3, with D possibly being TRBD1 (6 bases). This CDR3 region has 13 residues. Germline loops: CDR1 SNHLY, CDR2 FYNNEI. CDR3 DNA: TGTGCTAGCAGGACGAGGACAGCAGATACGCAGTATTTT. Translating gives CASRTRTADTQYF.

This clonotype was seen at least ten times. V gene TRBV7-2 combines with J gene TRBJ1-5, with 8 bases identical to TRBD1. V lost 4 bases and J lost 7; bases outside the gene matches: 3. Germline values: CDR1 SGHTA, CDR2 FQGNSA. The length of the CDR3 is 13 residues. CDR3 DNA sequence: TGTGCCAGCAGCTCAGGGGGCAGGCAGCCCCAGCATTTT. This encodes CASSSGGRQPQHF.

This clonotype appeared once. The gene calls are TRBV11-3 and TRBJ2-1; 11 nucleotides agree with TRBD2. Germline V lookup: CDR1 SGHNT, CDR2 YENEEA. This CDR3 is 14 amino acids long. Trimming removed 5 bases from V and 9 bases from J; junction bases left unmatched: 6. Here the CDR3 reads CASSISGGAGEQFF. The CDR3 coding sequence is TGTGCCAGCAGCATTAGCGGGGGGGCAGGTGAGCAGTTCTTC.

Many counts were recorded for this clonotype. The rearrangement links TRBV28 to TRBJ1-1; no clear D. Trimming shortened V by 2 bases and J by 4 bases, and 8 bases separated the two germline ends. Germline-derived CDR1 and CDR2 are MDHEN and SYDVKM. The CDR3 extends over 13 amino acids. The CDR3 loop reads CASSLPGSTEAFF. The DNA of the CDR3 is TGTGCCAGCAGTTTACCAGGCTCCACTGAAGCTTTCTTT.

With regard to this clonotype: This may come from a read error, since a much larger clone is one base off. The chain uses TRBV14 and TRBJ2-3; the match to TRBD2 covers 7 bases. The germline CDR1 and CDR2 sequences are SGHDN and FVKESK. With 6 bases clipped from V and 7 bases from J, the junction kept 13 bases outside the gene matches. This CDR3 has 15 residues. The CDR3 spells CASSLGGGRGYTQYF. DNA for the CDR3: TGTGCCAGCAGTCTCGGTGGCGGGAGAGGATATACGCAGTATTTT.

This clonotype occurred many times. Written as DNA, the CDR3 is TGTGCCACACGGACTGGGAACCAAGAGACCCAGTACTTC. Translating it yields CATRTGNQETQYF. V and J are TRBV27 and TRBJ2-5; the D gene is possibly TRBD2 (5 bases). The V end lost 10 bases, the J end lost 0 bases, and 12 bases lay between the germline ends. The CDR3 sequence is 13 residues long. Germline assignment: CDR1 MNHEY and CDR2 SMNVEV (reference sequence).

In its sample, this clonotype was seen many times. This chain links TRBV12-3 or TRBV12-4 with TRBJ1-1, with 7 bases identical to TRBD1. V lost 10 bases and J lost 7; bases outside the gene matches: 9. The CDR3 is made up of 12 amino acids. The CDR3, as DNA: TGTGCCACCACGGGGGGGGACAGTGAAGCTTTCTTT. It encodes CATTGGDSEAFF.

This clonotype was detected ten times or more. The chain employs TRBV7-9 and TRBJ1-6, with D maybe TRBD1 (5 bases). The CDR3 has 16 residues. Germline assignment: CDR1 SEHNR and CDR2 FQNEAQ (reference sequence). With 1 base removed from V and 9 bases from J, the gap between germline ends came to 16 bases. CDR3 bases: TGTGCCAGCAGCTTAGATGCGGGGGTCGGCGGTTCACCCCTCCACTTT. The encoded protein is CASSLDAGVGGSPLHF. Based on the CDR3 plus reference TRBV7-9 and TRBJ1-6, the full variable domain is DTGVSQNPRHKITKRGQNVTFRCDPISEHNRLYWYRQTLGQGPEFLTYFQNEAQLEKSRLLSDRFSAERPKGSFSTLEIQRTEQGDSAMYLCASSLDAGVGGSPLHFGNGTRLTVT.

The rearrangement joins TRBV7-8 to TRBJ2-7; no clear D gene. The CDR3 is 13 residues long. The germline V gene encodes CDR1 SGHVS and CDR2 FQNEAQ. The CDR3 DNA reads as TGTGCCAGCAGCTTAATCGAATTGTCCGAGCAGTGCGTC. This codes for CASSLIELSEQCV.

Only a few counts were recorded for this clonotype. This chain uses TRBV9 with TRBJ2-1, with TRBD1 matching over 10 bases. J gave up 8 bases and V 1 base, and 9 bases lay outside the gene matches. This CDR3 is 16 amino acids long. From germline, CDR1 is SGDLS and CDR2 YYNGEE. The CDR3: CASSVPQGTGVDEQFF. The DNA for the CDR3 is TGTGCCAGCAGCGTACCCCAGGGGACAGGGGTTGATGAGCAGTTCTTC.

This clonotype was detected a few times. CDR3 sequence (DNA): TGTGCCAGCAATCCGGGACAGGGTTCCGGGGAGCTGTTTTTT. Amino acids: CASNPGQGSGELFF. The chain has TRBV28 and TRBJ2-2; 9 bases fit TRBD1. V dropped 7 bases and J dropped 6; count of bases not matched to a gene: 6. Germline values: CDR1 MDHEN, CDR2 SYDVKM. The CDR3 loop spans 14 amino acids. Using reference TRBV28 and TRBJ2-2 for the parts outside the CDR3, the full variable domain is DVKVTQSSRYLVKRTGEKVFLECVQDMDHENMFWYRQDPGLGLRLIYFSYDVKMKEKGDIPEGYSVSREKKERFSLILESASTNQTSMYLCASNPGQGSGELFFGEGSRLTVL.